The present T cell receptor beta chain was sequenced within a study of T cell responses to AZD1222 COVID-19 vaccine. CDR1 is LGHDT, CDR2 YNNKEL, per germline (reference sequence). This CDR3 comprises 14 residues. Trimming shortened V by 4 bases and J by 3 bases, and 12 bases separated the two germline ends. Only in-frame clones appear in the TCRdb table, and some are missing; sequencing was by immunoSEQ multiplex PCR. The sample shows some 130,000 clones, roughly 90% of them seen only once. This sample comprised peripheral blood, obtained on day 0 of AZD1222 vaccination. The chain recombines TRBV3-1 (or the pseudogene TRBV3-2) with TRBJ1-2; a possible D gene is TRBD1 (5 bases). The origin of this receptor is an adult in good health. The CDR3 DNA reads as TGTGCCAGCAGCCCCGGGTGGGGGGACTATGGCTACACCTTC. Its translation: CASSPGWGDYGYTF.